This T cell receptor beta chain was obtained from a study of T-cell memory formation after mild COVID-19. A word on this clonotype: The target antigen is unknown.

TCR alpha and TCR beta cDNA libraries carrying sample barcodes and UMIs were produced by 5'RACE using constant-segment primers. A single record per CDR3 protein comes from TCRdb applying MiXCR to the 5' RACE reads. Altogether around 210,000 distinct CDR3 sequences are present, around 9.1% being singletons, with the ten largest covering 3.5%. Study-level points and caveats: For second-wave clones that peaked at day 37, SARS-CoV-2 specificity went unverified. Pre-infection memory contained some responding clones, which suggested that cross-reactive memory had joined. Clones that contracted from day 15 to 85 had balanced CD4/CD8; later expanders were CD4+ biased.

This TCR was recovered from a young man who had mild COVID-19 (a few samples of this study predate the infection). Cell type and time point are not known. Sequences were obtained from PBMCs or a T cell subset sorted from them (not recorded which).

In nucleotides, the CDR3 is TGCAGTGCGACGGAGGGCGGTGGCACTGAAGCTTTCTTT. This sequence encodes CSATEGGGTEAFF. The chain has TRBV20-1 and TRBJ1-1; no reliable D call. CDR1 and CDR2 from the germline V gene are DFQATT and SNEGSKA (reference sequence). V was clipped by 6 bases and J by 4 bases, with 15 bases between them. The CDR3 is 13 residues long.